These 12 T cell receptor beta chains originate from one sample sequenced in a study of T cell repertoires in cytomegalovirus infection. MiXCR was run by TCRdb on the reads, yielding one entry per CDR3 protein. The sample shows hundreds of thousands of distinct CDR3 sequences, less than 25% of them seen only once. The specimen was CD8+ T cells from PBMCs. The receptors come from a human donor in good health (CMV status not recorded). Some clones in this sample may be carry-over from other donors' samples.

Of note for this clonotype: This may come from a read error, since a much larger clone is one base off. The chain recombines TRBV7-2 with TRBJ2-7; 10 positions match TRBD2. Germline CDR1 reads SGHTA; CDR2 reads FQGNSA. This CDR3 has 14 amino acids. This CDR3 is CVSSDPGLAYEQYF. The DNA of the CDR3 is TGTGTCAGCAGCGATCCGGGACTAGCGTACGAGCAGTACTTC.

This clonotype has at least ten counts. J is TRBJ2-7 and V is TRBV20-1; TRBD2 matches at 9 bases. Trimming took 6 bases from V and 2 from J; bases not matched to a gene: 5. The CDR3 is made up of 13 amino acids. The germline CDR1 and CDR2 sequences are DFQATT and SNEGSKA (reference sequence). DNA of the CDR3: TGCAGTGCGGAGACTAGCGGAACCTACGAGCAGTACTTC. Its translation: CSAETSGTYEQYF.

This clonotype has a count of ten or more. The rearrangement links TRBV6-2 or TRBV6-3 to TRBJ2-7; D could derive from TRBD1 or TRBD2 (5 bases each). The V and J ends lost 1 base and 6 bases respectively, with 13 bases between them. The CDR3 runs to 14 residues. The germline V gene encodes CDR1 MNHEY and CDR2 SVGEGT. The CDR3: CASSYYGANSEQYF. CDR3 coding DNA: TGTGCCAGCAGTTACTACGGGGCGAACTCCGAGCAGTACTTC.

This clonotype came up a few times. The CDR3 reads CASSSQGAFEKLFF. Written as DNA, the CDR3 is TGTGCCAGCAGTTCACAGGGGGCGTTTGAAAAACTGTTTTTT. J is TRBJ1-4 and V is TRBV27; 9 bases align to TRBD1. The ends lost 4 bases at V and 7 bases at J; junction bases unmatched: 4. CDR3 length: 14 amino acids. Per germline, CDR1 MNHEY and CDR2 SMNVEV (reference sequence).

The table lists this clonotype with many counts. This chain uses TRBV7-2 with TRBJ2-7, with a tentative D call TRBD1 (6 bases). The CDR3 is 14 residues long. Trimming pared 8 bases from V and 2 bases from J, leaving 16 bases between. Germline V gene sequence: CDR1 SGHTA, CDR2 FQGNSA. CDR3 nucleotide sequence: TGTGCCAGCCTCATTGCCGACAGGCCCTACGAGCAGTACTTC. Protein sequence: CASLIADRPYEQYF.

A few counts support this clonotype. V gene TRBV15 combines with J gene TRBJ2-2; tentative D call: TRBD2 (6 bases). Germline V gives CDR1 LNHNV, CDR2 YYDKDF (reference sequence). The CDR3 extends over 13 amino acids. V was shortened by 0 bases and J by 7 bases, with 6 bases between the two germline ends. In DNA, the CDR3 is TGTGCCACCAGCAGAGAGGACTACGGGGAGCTGTTTTTT. The encoded protein is CATSREDYGELFF.

This clonotype came up many times. The chain couples TRBV7-2 to TRBJ2-2, with 12 bases matching TRBD2. Germline-derived CDR1 and CDR2 are SGHTA and FQGNSA. The trim removed 5 bases at V and 1 base at J, leaving 5 bases unmatched. The CDR3 sequence is 17 residues long. CDR3 loop: CASSAGLAGKNTGELFF. In DNA, the CDR3 is TGTGCCAGCAGCGCCGGACTAGCGGGGAAGAACACCGGGGAGCTGTTTTTT. The entire variable domain, with the rest obtained from reference TRBV7-2 and TRBJ2-2, is as follows: GAGVSQSPSNKVTEKGKDVELRCDPISGHTALYWYRQSLGQGLEFLIYFQGNSAPDKSGLPSDRFSAERTGGSVSTLTIQRTQQEDSAVYLCASSAGLAGKNTGELFFGEGSRLTVL.

This clonotype was seen a handful of times. The chain employs TRBV29-1 and TRBJ1-2; D might be TRBD1 (6 bases). Germline V lookup: CDR1 SQVTM, CDR2 ANQGSEA. The CDR3 has 15 residues. V gave up 3 bases and J gave up 0 bases, with 14 bases separating them. In DNA, the CDR3 is TGCAGCGTTGACCTCAGGGGACAATCTAACTATGGCTACACCTTC. It codes for CSVDLRGQSNYGYTF.

In this sample, this clonotype turned up a few times. This rearrangement joins TRBV19 to TRBJ1-1; 7 nucleotides align to TRBD1. CDR1 is LNHDA and CDR2 is SQIVND in the germline V gene (reference sequence). The V segment lost 2 bases and the J segment 1 base; nucleotides outside the gene matches: 7. The CDR3 consists of 16 residues. CDR3 coding DNA: TGTGCCAGTAGTATAATCCCATGGGACAGGAACACTGAAGCTTTCTTT. Amino acids: CASSIIPWDRNTEAFF.

This clonotype was counted between two and nine times. V gene TRBV4-1 combines with J gene TRBJ2-7, with a weak D call TRBD1 (6 bases). The CDR3 has 16 residues. The V gene lost 0 bases and the J gene lost 3 bases, with 15 bases spanning the gap. Germline lookup yields CDR1 MGHRA and CDR2 YSYEKL. The CDR3 is CASSQDQTGKYYEQYF. The DNA of the CDR3 is TGCGCCAGCAGCCAAGACCAGACAGGAAAGTACTACGAGCAGTACTTC.

The CDR3 reads CSARGQWNTEAFF. Written as DNA, the CDR3 is TGCAGTGCTAGGGGGCAGTGGAACACTGAAGCTTTCTTT. V gene TRBV20-1 combines with J gene TRBJ1-1, with D perhaps TRBD1 (5 bases). The CDR3 consists of 13 residues. Trimming stripped 3 bases from V and 1 base from J, with 9 bases between. Germline V gene data show CDR1 as DFQATT and CDR2 as SNEGSKA (reference sequence).

This clonotype was counted a few times. The CDR3 nucleotides are TGTGCCAGCAGTTTTTCGGCGGTCCCCAGCTCCTACAATGAGCAGTTCTTC. Its protein product is CASSFSAVPSSYNEQFF. The rearrangement joins TRBV28 to TRBJ2-1, with D unclear. The CDR3 is 17 residues long. Between the trimmed V and J ends, which lost 3 bases and 0 bases, there was a span of 15 bases. The V gene's germline CDR1 is MDHEN and CDR2 SYDVKM. Full variable domain (remainder filled in from reference TRBV28 and TRBJ2-1): DVKVTQSSRYLVKRTGEKVFLECVQDMDHENMFWYRQDPGLGLRLIYFSYDVKMKEKGDIPEGYSVSREKKERFSLILESASTNQTSMYLCASSFSAVPSSYNEQFFGPGTRLTVL.